This entry lists 8 T cell receptor beta chains sequenced from one sample in a study of shared clonotypes between healthy human individuals. The assay was immunoSEQ multiplex PCR, and TCRdb's table has in-frame clones only and misses some. The table shows around 1,900,000 clones, with around 93% occurring only once. Naive CD8 populations comprised CD45RO-negative cells positively selected for CCR7, excluding terminally differentiated effector memory CD45RA+ cells. The sample taken for sequencing was naive CD8+ T cells from PBMCs. These receptors were taken from a man younger than 30 in good health. Some clones in this sample may be carry-over from other donors' samples.

The chain recombines TRBV5-4 with TRBJ2-5, with 7 bases matching TRBD2. CDR1 and CDR2 (germline): SGHNT, YYREEE (reference sequence). CDR3 size: 15 residues. With 4 bases clipped from V and 4 bases from J, the junction kept 10 bases outside the gene matches. CDR3 nucleotide sequence: TGTGCCAGCAGCCTCCGGCGGGAGAGGGGAGAGACCCAGTACTTC. Its protein is CASSLRRERGETQYF. The variable domain in full, completed from reference TRBV5-4 and TRBJ2-5, reads ETGVTQSPTHLIKTRGQQVTLRCSSQSGHNTVSWYQQALGQGPQFIFQYYREEENGRGNFPPRFSGLQFPNYSSELNVNALELDDSALYLCASSLRRERGETQYFGPGTRLLVL.

V and J are TRBV7-6 and TRBJ2-3; 10 bases are shared with TRBD2. Germline V CDR1 and CDR2: SGHVS, FNYEAQ. V was clipped by 1 base and J by 0 bases; unmatched bases: 4. The CDR3 extends over 17 amino acids. For the CDR3, the DNA is TGTGCCAGCAGCTTAGATCCGACTAGCGGGAGCACAGATACGCAGTATTTT. It specifies CASSLDPTSGSTDTQYF.

The chain employs TRBV13 and TRBJ2-1, with TRBD2 matching 11 bases. The CDR3 is made up of 16 amino acids. V was clipped by 0 bases and J by 12 bases; unmatched bases: 10. CDR1 is PRHDT, CDR2 FYEKMQ, per germline (reference sequence). The CDR3 is CASSLGPGLAATWQFF. The CDR3 nucleotides read TGTGCCAGCAGCTTAGGCCCGGGACTAGCGGCCACCTGGCAGTTCTTC.

The V call is TRBV5-4, the J call TRBJ2-3, with D hard to call. CDR1 is SGHNT and CDR2 is YYREEE in the germline V gene (reference sequence). CDR3 length: 15 residues. Trimming took 6 bases from V and 3 from J, leaving 17 bases between them. CDR3 amino acids: CASMPDGRRTDTQYF. The CDR3 nucleotides are TGTGCCAGCATGCCGGACGGAAGAAGGACAGATACGCAGTATTTT.

The chain links TRBV10-2 to TRBJ2-7; 9 positions match TRBD2. The CDR3 length is 16 residues. Germline lookup yields CDR1 WSHSY and CDR2 SAAADI. Losses at the gene ends were 0 bases for V and 3 bases for J; bases not matched to a gene: 6. CDR3 residues: CASSESLAGAGYEQYF. CDR3 DNA: TGCGCCAGCAGTGAGTCTTTAGCGGGAGCAGGCTACGAGCAGTACTTC.

V and J are TRBV9 and TRBJ1-3; D unresolved. Per germline, CDR1 SGDLS and CDR2 YYNGEE. Trimming took off 0 bases at V and 3 bases at J, with 10 bases between the two ends. The CDR3 consists of 15 residues. The CDR3 loop reads CASSVVGGGGNTIYF. The CDR3 DNA reads as TGTGCCAGCAGCGTAGTTGGAGGTGGTGGAAACACCATATATTTT.

The chain carries TRBV10-1 and TRBJ2-7; D gene uncertain. The CDR3 runs to 15 residues. CDR1 is WNHNN, CDR2 SYGVQD, per germline (reference sequence). The germline V and J ends were trimmed by 7 bases and 2 bases, with 18 bases remaining between them. The CDR3 DNA sequence: TGCGCCAGCATAAAATCATTACTCCCTCCCTACGAGCAGTACTTC. This gives the protein CASIKSLLPPYEQYF.

The genes are TRBV19 and TRBJ1-1, with D tentatively TRBD1 (6 bases). In germline, CDR1 is LNHDA, CDR2 SQIVND (reference sequence). The V end lost 3 bases, the J end lost 1 base, and 15 bases lay between the germline ends. This CDR3 is 16 amino acids long. CDR3 amino acids: CASSMWVGGRNTEAFF. Here the CDR3 DNA reads TGTGCCAGTAGTATGTGGGTAGGGGGACGGAACACTGAAGCTTTCTTT.